The 11 T cell receptor beta chains below all came from one sample that was sequenced in a study of blood T cells in healthy people across ages. A J-beta primer mix and a sample-barcoded 5' primer were used in a second PCR of roughly 6 to 12 cycles. A single record per CDR3 protein comes from TCRdb applying MiXCR to the 5' RACE reads. The sample consists of more than 650,000 distinct CDR3 sequences, about a fifth of them appearing once. The sample was blood. These receptors came from a man between 65 and 80 years old in good health.

CDR3 sequence: CSAAADNPNYGYTF. As DNA, the CDR3 is TGCAGTGCTGCGGCGGACAACCCTAACTATGGCTACACCTTC. This chain links TRBV20-1 with TRBJ1-2; TRBD1 is a possible D gene (5 bases). In germline, CDR1 is DFQATT, CDR2 SNEGSKA (reference sequence). Trimming shortened V by 5 bases and J by 0 bases, and 13 bases separated the two germline ends. The CDR3 runs to 14 residues.

The chain links TRBV7-2 to TRBJ2-5, with unresolved D. The J call may be mistaken, given a closer DNA end match to TRBJ2-1. The CDR3 extends over 14 amino acids. Germline loops: CDR1 SGHTA, CDR2 FQGNSA. The CDR3 loop is CASSAHLTVYSQFF. The CDR3 bases are TGTGCCAGCAGCGCCCATCTGACGGTATATTCGCAGTTCTTC.

This clonotype was seen only a few times. The chain has TRBV5-1 and TRBJ2-3, with D unresolved. This CDR3 spans 14 amino acids. The germline V gene has CDR1 SGHRS and CDR2 YFSETQ. V was shortened by 0 bases and J by 6 bases, with 11 bases between the two germline ends. CDR3 sequence: CASSLEKTGDTQYF. Written as DNA, the CDR3 is TGCGCCAGCAGCTTGGAGAAGACCGGGGATACGCAGTATTTT.

This clonotype was seen ten or more times. This sequence joins TRBV4-1 and TRBJ1-4; D gene ambiguous. Germline V CDR1 and CDR2: MGHRA, YSYEKL. The CDR3 has 19 amino acids. Trimming took off 0 bases at V and 8 bases at J, with 25 bases between the two ends. The CDR3 bases are TGCGCCAGCAGCCAAGATTCTGAGTTTTGGGAGAAGAAAGACGAAAAACTGTTTTTT. This translates into CASSQDSEFWEKKDEKLFF.

There are a few counts of this clonotype. The chain carries TRBV15 and TRBJ2-1, with 11 bases lining up with TRBD2. This CDR3 region has 15 residues. V gave up 6 bases and J gave up 4 bases; unmatched junction bases: 5. From germline, CDR1 is LNHNV and CDR2 YYDKDF (reference sequence). CDR3 DNA: TGTGCCACCAGATACGGGACTAGCGGTTACAATGAGCAGTTCTTC. Its protein product is CATRYGTSGYNEQFF. Complete variable domain (other parts from reference TRBV15 and TRBJ2-1): DAMVIQNPRYQVTQFGKPVTLSCSQTLNHNVMYWYQQKSSQAPKLLFHYYDKDFNNEADTPDNFQSRRPNTSFCFLDIRSPGLGDTAMYLCATRYGTSGYNEQFFGPGTRLTVL.

The V gene is TRBV15, the J gene TRBJ2-7, with 7 bases identical to TRBD2. Per the germline V gene, CDR1 is LNHNV and CDR2 is YYDKDF (reference sequence). The CDR3 runs to 15 residues. The V gene end was trimmed by 7 bases and the J gene end by 1 base; junction bases not matched to a gene: 10. The DNA for the CDR3 is TGTGCCACCACGTTGTTAGAGGGAGGGTCCTACGAGCAGTACTTC. Translated, it gives CATTLLEGGSYEQYF. Complete variable domain (other parts from reference TRBV15 and TRBJ2-7): DAMVIQNPRYQVTQFGKPVTLSCSQTLNHNVMYWYQQKSSQAPKLLFHYYDKDFNNEADTPDNFQSRRPNTSFCFLDIRSPGLGDTAMYLCATTLLEGGSYEQYFGPGTRLTVT.

The CDR3 protein is CATSDPIASTDTQYF. CDR3 nucleotide sequence: TGTGCCACCAGTGATCCGATAGCGAGCACAGATACGCAGTATTTT. The chain employs TRBV24-1 and TRBJ2-3, with TRBD2 as a possible D gene (5 bases). CDR1 KGHDR and CDR2 SFDVKD come from the germline V gene. V dropped 3 bases and J dropped 0 bases, with 9 bases sitting between them. CDR3 length equals 15 residues.

This rearrangement joins TRBV12-3 or TRBV12-4 to TRBJ2-1; no clear D gene. Judging by the DNA end, TRBJ2-7 fits better; the J call may be wrong. This CDR3 region has 13 residues. CDR3 DNA: TGTACCAGCAGCCTCCGGGCCGCCTACGAGCAGTACGTC. It codes for CTSSLRAAYEQYV.

This clonotype was seen more than once but under ten times. This chain connects TRBV20-1 to TRBJ1-2; TRBD1 is a possible D gene (6 bases). V lost 3 bases, J lost 2 bases, and 13 bases lay in between. There are 14 residues in the CDR3. Germline V gene data show CDR1 as DFQATT and CDR2 as SNEGSKA (reference sequence). CDR3 nucleotides: TGCAGTGCTAGCCTCAGCAGGGGCAACTATGGCTACACCTTC. It codes for CSASLSRGNYGYTF.

The genes are TRBV7-2 and TRBJ2-6; D is undetermined. V was shortened by 5 bases and J by 1 base, with 9 bases between the two germline ends. CDR3 length equals 15 residues. Germline loops: CDR1 SGHTA, CDR2 FQGNSA. Here the CDR3 reads CASSKPISGANVLTF. The CDR3 nucleotides read TGTGCCAGCAGCAAACCCATTTCTGGGGCCAACGTCCTGACTTTC.

This clonotype was seen once. V is TRBV12-3 or TRBV12-4 and J is TRBJ2-3; no firm D call. V dropped 3 bases and J dropped 6 bases, with 13 bases sitting between them. The CDR3 consists of 14 residues. For the CDR3, the DNA is TGTGCCAGCAGTTTTATAGGTACTCGCGATACGCAGTATTTT. Translated: CASSFIGTRDTQYF.